The 2 T cell receptor beta chains below were found in one sample sequenced in a study of blood T cell repertoires in COVID-19. Repertoires were generated with immunoSEQ multiplex PCR, while TCRdb's copy carries only in-frame clones and drops some. Here the sample spans around 100,000 clones, more than 75% being singletons. The material sequenced was peripheral blood. The receptors here all came from a woman aged 80 or over with acute or convalescent COVID-19.

This clone was detected only a few times. The chain combines TRBV6-5 with TRBJ1-2; the D gene is possibly TRBD1 (5 bases). Trimming removed 7 bases at V and 7 bases at J, with 16 bases between. This CDR3 is 13 amino acids long. Germline CDR1 and CDR2: MNHEY and SVGAGI. The CDR3 protein is CASKQGFEAGYTF. As DNA, the CDR3 is TGTGCCAGCAAGCAGGGCTTTGAGGCTGGCTACACCTTC.

The rearrangement uses TRBV19 and TRBJ1-2, with 7 nucleotides matching TRBD1. Losses at the gene ends were 6 bases for V and 8 bases for J; bases not matched to a gene: 3. The CDR3 is 11 residues long. Germline assignment: CDR1 LNHDA and CDR2 SQIVND (reference sequence). The CDR3 loop reads CASRTDRGYTF. DNA for the CDR3: TGTGCCAGTAGGACGGACAGGGGCTACACCTTC.